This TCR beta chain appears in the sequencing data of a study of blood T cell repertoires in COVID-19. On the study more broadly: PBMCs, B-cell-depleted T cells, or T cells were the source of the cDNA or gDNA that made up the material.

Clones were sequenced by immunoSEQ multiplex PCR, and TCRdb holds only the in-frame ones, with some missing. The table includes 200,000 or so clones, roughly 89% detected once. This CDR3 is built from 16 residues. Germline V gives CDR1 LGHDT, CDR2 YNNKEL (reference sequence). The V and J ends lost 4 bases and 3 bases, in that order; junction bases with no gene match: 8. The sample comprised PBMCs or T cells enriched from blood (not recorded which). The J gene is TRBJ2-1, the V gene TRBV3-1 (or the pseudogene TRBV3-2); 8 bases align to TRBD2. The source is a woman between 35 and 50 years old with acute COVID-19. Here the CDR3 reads CASSRLAGGGYNEQFF. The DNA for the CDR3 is TGTGCCAGCAGCCGTCTTGCGGGGGGCGGCTACAATGAGCAGTTCTTC.